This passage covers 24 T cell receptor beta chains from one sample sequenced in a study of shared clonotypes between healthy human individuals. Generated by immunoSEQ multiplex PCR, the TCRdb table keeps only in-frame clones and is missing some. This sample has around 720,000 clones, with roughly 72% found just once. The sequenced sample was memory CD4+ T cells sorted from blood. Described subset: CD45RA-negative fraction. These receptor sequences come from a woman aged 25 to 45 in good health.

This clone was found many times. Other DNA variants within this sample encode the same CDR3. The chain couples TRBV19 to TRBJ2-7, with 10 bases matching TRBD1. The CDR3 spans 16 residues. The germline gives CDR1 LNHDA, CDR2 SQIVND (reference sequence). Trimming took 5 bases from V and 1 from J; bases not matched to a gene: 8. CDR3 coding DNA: TGTGCCAGTAGTCCACCCGGGGACAGGGGTTCCTACGAGCAGTACTTC. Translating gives CASSPPGDRGSYEQYF.

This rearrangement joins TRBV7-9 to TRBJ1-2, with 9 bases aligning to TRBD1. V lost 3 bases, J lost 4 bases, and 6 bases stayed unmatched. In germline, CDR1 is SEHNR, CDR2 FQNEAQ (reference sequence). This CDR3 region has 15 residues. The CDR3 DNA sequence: TGTGCCAGCAGCTTCGGGACAGGGTTTTTCTATGGCTACACCTTC. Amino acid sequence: CASSFGTGFFYGYTF.

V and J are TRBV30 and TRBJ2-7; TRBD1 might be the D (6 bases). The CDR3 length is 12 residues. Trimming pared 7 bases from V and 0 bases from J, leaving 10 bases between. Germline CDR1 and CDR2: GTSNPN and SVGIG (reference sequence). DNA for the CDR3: TGTGCCTTCCGGGACAACTCCTACGAGCAGTACTTC. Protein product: CAFRDNSYEQYF. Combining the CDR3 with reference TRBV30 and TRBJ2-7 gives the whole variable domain SQTIHQWPATLVQPVGSPLSLECTVEGTSNPNLYWYRQAAGRGLQLLFYSVGIGQISSEVPQNLSASRPQDRQFILSSKKLLLSDSGFYLCAFRDNSYEQYFGPGTRLTVT.

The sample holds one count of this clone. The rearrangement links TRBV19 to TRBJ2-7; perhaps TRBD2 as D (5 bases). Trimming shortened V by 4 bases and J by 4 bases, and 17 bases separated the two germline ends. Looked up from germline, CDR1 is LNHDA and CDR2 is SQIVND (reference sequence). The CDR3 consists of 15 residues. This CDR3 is CASSTPEGNRYEQYF. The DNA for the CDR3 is TGTGCCAGTAGTACCCCCGAGGGTAACCGTTACGAGCAGTACTTC.

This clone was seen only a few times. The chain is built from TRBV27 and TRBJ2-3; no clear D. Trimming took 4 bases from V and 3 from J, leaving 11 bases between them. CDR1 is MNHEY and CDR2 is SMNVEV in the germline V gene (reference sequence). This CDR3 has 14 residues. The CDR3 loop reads CASSSRTITDTQYF. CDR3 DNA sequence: TGTGCCAGCAGTTCAAGGACGATTACAGATACGCAGTATTTT.

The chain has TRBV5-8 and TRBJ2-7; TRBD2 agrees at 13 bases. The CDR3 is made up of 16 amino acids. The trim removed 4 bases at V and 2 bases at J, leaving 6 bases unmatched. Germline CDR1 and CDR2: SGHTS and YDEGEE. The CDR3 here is CASSPLAGGRPYEQYF. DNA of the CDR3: TGTGCCAGCAGCCCACTAGCGGGAGGGCGCCCCTACGAGCAGTACTTC.

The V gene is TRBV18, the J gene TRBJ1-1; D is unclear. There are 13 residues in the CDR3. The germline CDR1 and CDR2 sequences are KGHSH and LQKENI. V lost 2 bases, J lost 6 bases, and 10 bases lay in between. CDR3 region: CASSPYKDSEAFF. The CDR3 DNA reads TGTGCCAGCTCACCATATAAAGACTCTGAAGCTTTCTTT.

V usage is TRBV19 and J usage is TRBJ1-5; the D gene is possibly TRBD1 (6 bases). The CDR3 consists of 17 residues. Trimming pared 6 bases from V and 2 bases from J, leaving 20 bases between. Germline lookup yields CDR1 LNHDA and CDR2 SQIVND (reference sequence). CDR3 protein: CASRLRAGARGNQPQHF. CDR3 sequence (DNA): TGTGCCAGTAGGCTGAGGGCGGGGGCGCGGGGCAATCAGCCCCAGCATTTT.

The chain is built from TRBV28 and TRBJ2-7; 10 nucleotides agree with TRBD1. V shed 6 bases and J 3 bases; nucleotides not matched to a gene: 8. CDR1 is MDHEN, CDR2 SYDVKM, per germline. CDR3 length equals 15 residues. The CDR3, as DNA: TGTGCCAGCAGCCCCACCGGGACAGGGGTCTACGAGCAGTACTTC. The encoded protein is CASSPTGTGVYEQYF.

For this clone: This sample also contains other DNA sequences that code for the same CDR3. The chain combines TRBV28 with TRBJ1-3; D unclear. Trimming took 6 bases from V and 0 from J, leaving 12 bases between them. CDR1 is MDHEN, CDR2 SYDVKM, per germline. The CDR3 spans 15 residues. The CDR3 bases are TGTGCCAGCAGGCTCCCCCGGGGCTCTGGAAACACCATATATTTT. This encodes CASRLPRGSGNTIYF. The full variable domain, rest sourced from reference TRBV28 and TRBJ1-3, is DVKVTQSSRYLVKRTGEKVFLECVQDMDHENMFWYRQDPGLGLRLIYFSYDVKMKEKGDIPEGYSVSREKKERFSLILESASTNQTSMYLCASRLPRGSGNTIYFGEGSWLTVV.

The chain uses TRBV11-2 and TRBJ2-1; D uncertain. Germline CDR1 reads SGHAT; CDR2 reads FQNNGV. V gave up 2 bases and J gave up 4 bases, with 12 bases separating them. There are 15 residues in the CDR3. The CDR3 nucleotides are TGTGCCAGCAGCTTAATTTGGGTCGGATACAATGAGCAGTTCTTC. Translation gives CASSLIWVGYNEQFF.

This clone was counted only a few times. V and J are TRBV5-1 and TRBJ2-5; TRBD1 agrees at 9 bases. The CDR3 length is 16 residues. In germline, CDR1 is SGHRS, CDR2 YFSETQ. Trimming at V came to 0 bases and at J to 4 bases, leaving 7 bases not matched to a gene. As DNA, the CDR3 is TGCGCCAGCAGCTTGGGGGGCACAGGGGGCCCAGAGACCCAGTACTTC. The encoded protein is CASSLGGTGGPETQYF.

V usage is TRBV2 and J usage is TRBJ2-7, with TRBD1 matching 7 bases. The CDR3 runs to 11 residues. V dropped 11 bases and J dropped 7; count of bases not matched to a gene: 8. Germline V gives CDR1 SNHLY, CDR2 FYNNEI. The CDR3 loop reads CAGVQGREQYF. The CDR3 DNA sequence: TGTGCCGGAGTACAGGGGCGTGAGCAGTACTTC.

The CDR3 here is CASSGQTGLPYEQYF. Written as DNA, the CDR3 is TGTGCCAGCAGCGGGCAGACAGGGCTCCCCTACGAGCAGTACTTC. This chain connects TRBV7-2 to TRBJ2-7; TRBD1 agrees at 7 bases. CDR1 is SGHTA and CDR2 is FQGNSA in the germline V gene. The trim removed 5 bases at V and 2 bases at J, leaving 9 bases unmatched. CDR3 length: 15 amino acids. Using reference TRBV7-2 and TRBJ2-7 for the parts outside the CDR3, the full variable domain is GAGVSQSPSNKVTEKGKDVELRCDPISGHTALYWYRQSLGQGLEFLIYFQGNSAPDKSGLPSDRFSAERTGGSVSTLTIQRTQQEDSAVYLCASSGQTGLPYEQYFGPGTRLTVT.

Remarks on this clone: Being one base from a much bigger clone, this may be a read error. CDR3 in DNA: TGTGCCAGCAGTGAAGGGCAGGACCCCTACGAGCAGTACTTC. Protein sequence: CASSEGQDPYEQYF. The chain couples TRBV6-5 to TRBJ2-7; D call uncertain. V shed 5 bases and J shed 2 bases, with 13 bases lying between them. Germline V gives CDR1 MNHEY, CDR2 SVGAGI. This CDR3 is 14 amino acids long.

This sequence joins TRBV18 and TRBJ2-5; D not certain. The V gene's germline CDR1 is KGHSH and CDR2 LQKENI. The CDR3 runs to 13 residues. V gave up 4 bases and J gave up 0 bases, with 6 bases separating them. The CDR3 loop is CASSLPHQETQYF. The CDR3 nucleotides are TGTGCCAGCTCACTCCCACACCAAGAGACCCAGTACTTC.

This CDR3 is CASSVTRGRNEQFF. The CDR3 DNA reads as TGTGCCAGCAGTGTGACTAGGGGTCGGAATGAGCAGTTCTTC. The genes are TRBV6-1 and TRBJ2-1; weak D call: TRBD2 (6 bases). This CDR3 region has 14 residues. Trimming took off 4 bases at V and 7 bases at J, with 14 bases between the two ends. Per the germline V gene, CDR1 is MNHNS and CDR2 is SASEGT.

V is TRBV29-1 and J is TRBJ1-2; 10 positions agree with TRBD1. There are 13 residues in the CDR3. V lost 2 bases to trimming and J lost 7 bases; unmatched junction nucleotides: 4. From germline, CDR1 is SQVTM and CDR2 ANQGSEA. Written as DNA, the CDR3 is TGCAGCGTTGAACGCGGGACAGGGGTTGGCTACACCTTC. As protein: CSVERGTGVGYTF.

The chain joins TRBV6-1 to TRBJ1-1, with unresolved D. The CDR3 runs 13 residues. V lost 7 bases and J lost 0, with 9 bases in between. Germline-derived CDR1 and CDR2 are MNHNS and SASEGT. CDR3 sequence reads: CASNLQLNTEAFF. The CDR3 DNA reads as TGTGCCAGCAATCTACAGCTGAACACTGAAGCTTTCTTT.

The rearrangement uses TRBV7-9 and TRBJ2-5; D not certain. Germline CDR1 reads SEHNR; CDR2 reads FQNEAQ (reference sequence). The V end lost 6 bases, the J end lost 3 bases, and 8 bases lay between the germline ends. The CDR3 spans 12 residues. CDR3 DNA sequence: TGTGCCAGCAGAGGACGGGAAGAGACCCAGTACTTC. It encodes CASRGREETQYF.

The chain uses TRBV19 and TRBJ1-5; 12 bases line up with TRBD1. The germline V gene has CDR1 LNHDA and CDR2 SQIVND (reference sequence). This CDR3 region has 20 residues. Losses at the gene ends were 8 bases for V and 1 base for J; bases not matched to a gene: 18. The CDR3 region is CASGRARGQGARKSNQPQHF. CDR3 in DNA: TGTGCCAGTGGTCGAGCCCGGGGACAGGGGGCGCGGAAAAGCAATCAGCCCCAGCATTTT.

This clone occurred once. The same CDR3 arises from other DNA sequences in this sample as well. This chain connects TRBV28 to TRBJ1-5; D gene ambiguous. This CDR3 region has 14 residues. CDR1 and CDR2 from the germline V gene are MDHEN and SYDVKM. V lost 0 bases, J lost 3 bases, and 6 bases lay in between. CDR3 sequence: CASSLWGNNQPQHF. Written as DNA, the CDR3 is TGTGCCAGCAGTTTATGGGGTAACAATCAGCCCCAGCATTTT. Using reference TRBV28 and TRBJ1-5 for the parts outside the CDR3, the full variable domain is DVKVTQSSRYLVKRTGEKVFLECVQDMDHENMFWYRQDPGLGLRLIYFSYDVKMKEKGDIPEGYSVSREKKERFSLILESASTNQTSMYLCASSLWGNNQPQHFGDGTRLSIL.

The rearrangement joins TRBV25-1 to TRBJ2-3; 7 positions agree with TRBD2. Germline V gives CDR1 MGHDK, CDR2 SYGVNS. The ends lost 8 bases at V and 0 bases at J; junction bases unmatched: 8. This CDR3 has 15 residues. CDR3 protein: CASLGGQTSTDTQYF. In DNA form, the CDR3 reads TGTGCCAGCCTGGGAGGGCAGACTAGCACAGATACGCAGTATTTT.

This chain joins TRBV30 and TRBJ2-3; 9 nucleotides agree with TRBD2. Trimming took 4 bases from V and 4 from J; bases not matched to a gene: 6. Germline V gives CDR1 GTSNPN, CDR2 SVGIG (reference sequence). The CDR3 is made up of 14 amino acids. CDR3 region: CAWTRTSVPDTQYF. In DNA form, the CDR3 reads TGTGCCTGGACTCGGACTAGCGTGCCAGATACGCAGTATTTT.